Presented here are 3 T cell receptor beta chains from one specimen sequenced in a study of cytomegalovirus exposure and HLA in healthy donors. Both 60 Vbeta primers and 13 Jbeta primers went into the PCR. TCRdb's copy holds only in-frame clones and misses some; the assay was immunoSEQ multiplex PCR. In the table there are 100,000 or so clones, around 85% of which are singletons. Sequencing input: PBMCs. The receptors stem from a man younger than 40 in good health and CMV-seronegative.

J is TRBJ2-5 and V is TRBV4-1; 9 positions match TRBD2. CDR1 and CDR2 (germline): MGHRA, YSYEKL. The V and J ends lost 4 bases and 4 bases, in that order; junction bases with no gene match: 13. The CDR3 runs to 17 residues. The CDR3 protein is CASSPGLREGLVETQYF. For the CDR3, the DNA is TGCGCCAGCAGCCCTGGGTTGCGGGAGGGCCTCGTAGAGACCCAGTACTTC.

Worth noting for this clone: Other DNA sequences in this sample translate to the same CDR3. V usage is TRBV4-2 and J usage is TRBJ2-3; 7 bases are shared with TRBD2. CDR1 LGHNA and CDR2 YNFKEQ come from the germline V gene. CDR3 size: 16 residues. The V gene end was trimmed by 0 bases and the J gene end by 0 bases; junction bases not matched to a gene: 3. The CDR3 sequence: CASSQDRRESTDTQYF. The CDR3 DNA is TGTGCCAGCAGCCAAGATCGGCGGGAGAGCACAGATACGCAGTATTTT.

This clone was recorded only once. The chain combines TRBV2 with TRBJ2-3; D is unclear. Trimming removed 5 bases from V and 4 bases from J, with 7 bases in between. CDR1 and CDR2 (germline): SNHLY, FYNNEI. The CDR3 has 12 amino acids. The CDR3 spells CASSRLSDTQYF. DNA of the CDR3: TGTGCCAGCAGTAGACTGTCAGATACGCAGTATTTT.